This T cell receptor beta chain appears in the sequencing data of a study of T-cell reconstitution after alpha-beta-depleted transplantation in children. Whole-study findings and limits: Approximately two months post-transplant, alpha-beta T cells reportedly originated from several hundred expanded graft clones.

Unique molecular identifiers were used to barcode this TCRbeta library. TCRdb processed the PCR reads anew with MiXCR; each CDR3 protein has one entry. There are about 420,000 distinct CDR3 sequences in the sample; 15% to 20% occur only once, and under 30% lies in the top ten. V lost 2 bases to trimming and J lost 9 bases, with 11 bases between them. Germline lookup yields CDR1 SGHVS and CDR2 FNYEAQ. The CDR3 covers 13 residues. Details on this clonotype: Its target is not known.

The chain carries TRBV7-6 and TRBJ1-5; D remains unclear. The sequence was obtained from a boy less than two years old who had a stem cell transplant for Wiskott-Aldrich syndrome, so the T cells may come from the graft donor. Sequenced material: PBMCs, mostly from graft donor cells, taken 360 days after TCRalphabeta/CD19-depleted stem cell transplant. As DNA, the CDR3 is TGTGCCAGCAGCTTACAGGCCCCGGGGCCCCAGCATTTT. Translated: CASSLQAPGPQHF.